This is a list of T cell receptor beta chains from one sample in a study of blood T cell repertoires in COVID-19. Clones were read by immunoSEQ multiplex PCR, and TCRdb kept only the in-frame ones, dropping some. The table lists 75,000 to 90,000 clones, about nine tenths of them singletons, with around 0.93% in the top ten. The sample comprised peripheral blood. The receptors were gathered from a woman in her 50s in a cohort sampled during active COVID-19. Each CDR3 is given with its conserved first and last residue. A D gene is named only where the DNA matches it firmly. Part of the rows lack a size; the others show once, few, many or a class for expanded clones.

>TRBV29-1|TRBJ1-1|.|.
CSVEEGGGFTEAFF
TGCAGCGTTGAAGAGGGTGGGGGGTTCACTGAAGCTTTCTTT
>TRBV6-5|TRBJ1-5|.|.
CASSYSSPGNQPQHF
TGTGCCAGCAGTTACTCTTCCCCGGGCAATCAGCCCCAGCATTTT
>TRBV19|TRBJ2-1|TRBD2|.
CASSRTSGPYNEQFF
TGTGCCAGTAGCCGGACTAGCGGGCCTTACAATGAGCAGTTCTTC
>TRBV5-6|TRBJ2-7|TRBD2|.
CASTKGLAGSYEQYF
TGTGCCAGCACCAAGGGACTAGCGGGCTCCTACGAGCAGTACTTC
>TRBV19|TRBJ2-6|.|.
CASTVSSGANVLTF
TGTGCCAGTACGGTGTCAAGTGGGGCCAACGTCCTGACTTTC
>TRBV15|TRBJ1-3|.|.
CATSRDWASGNTIYF
TGTGCCACCAGCAGAGATTGGGCTTCTGGAAACACCATATATTTT
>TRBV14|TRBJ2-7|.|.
CASSQVSVDSFYEQYF
TGTGCCAGCAGCCAAGTCAGTGTTGATTCCTTCTACGAGCAGTACTTC
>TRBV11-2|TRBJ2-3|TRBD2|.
CASSIFSGRGDTQYF
TGTGCCAGCAGCATTTTTAGCGGGAGAGGGGATACGCAGTATTTT
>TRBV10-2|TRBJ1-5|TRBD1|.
CASGSGQGANQPQHF
TGCGCCAGCGGATCGGGACAGGGGGCAAATCAGCCCCAGCATTTT
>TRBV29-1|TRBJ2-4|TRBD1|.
CSVVRTGGPAKNIQYF
TGCAGCGTTGTCCGGACAGGGGGGCCGGCCAAAAACATTCAGTACTTC
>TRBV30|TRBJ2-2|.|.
CATPGSITTGELFF
TGTGCCACACCGGGTAGCATCACCACCGGGGAGCTGTTTTTT
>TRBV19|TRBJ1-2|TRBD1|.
CASTPQGQGWGGYTF
TGTGCCAGTACTCCTCAAGGACAGGGGTGGGGTGGCTACACCTTC
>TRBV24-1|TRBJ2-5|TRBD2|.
CATSVSPAGGKEETQYF
TGTGCCACCAGTGTTTCGCCAGCGGGAGGGAAGGAAGAGACCCAGTACTTC
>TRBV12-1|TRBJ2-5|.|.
CASSSLDLGQGNFSETQYF
TGTGCCAGCAGCTCATTGGACCTGGGACAGGGGAACTTTTCGGAGACCCAGTACTTC
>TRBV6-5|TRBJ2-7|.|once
CASSHDGVREQYF
TGTGCCAGCAGCCACGACGGAGTTCGGGAGCAGTACTTC
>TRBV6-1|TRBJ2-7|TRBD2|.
CASSEALTSGLLSYEQYF
TGTGCCAGCAGTGAAGCCCTGACTAGCGGACTCCTCTCCTACGAGCAGTACTTC
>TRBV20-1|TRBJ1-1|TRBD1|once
CSASTGGGTGAFF
TGCAGTGCGAGTACAGGGGGCGGTACAGGGGCTTTCTTT
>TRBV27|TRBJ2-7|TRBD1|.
CASAPAGGSYEQYF
TGTGCCAGCGCCCCGGCAGGGGGATCCTACGAGCAGTACTTC
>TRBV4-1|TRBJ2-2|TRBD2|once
CASSRTSGTNTGELFF
TGCGCCAGCAGCCGGACTAGCGGGACTAACACCGGGGAGCTGTTTTTT
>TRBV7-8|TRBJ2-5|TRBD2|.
CATLELAVDQETQYF
TGTGCCACTTTAGAGCTAGCGGTAGACCAAGAGACCCAGTACTTC
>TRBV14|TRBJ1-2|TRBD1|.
CASSQAGTVHGYTF
TGTGCCAGCAGCCAAGCCGGGACAGTCCATGGCTACACCTTC
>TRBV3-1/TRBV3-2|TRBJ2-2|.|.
CASSQDTGLNTGELFF
TGTGCCAGCAGCCAAGATACCGGTTTAAACACCGGGGAGCTGTTTTTT
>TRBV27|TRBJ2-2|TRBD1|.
CASSVLANRGTGELFF
TGTGCCAGCAGTGTCTTAGCGAACAGGGGCACCGGGGAGCTGTTTTTT
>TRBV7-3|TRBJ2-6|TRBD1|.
CASSRTGTSGANVLTF
TGTGCCAGCAGCCGGACAGGGACCTCTGGGGCCAACGTCCTGACTTTC
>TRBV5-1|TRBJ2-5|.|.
CASSSRGRLETQYF
TGCGCCAGCAGCTCGCGGGGACGTTTGGAGACCCAGTACTTC
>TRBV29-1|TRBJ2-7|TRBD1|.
CSVEDGTGVSYEQYF
TGCAGCGTTGAAGACGGGACAGGCGTATCCTACGAGCAGTACTTC
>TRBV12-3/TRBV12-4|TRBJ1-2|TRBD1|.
CASTTDRNYGYTF
TGTGCCAGCACCACGGACAGGAACTATGGCTACACCTTC
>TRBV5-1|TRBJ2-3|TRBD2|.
CASSLGTTTDTQYF
TGCGCCAGCAGCTTAGGGACTACCACAGATACGCAGTATTTT
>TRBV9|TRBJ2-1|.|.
CASSGGGVTNEQFF
TGTGCCAGCAGTGGTGGAGGTGTGACGAATGAGCAGTTCTTC
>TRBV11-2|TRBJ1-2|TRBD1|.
CASSLSKGTGGYTF
TGTGCCAGCAGCTTATCGAAGGGGACAGGCGGCTACACCTTC
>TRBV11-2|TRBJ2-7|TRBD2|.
CASSLGREGHHEQYF
TGTGCCAGCAGCTTAGGGAGGGAGGGGCACCACGAGCAGTACTTC
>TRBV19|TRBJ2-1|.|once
CASSISDSAYNEQFF
TGTGCCAGTAGTATTTCGGACAGCGCCTACAATGAGCAGTTCTTC
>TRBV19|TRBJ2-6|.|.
CASIEGSGANVLTF
TGTGCCAGTATTGAGGGCTCTGGGGCCAACGTCCTGACTTTC
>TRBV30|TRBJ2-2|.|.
CAWRGLAGELFF
TGTGCCTGGCGGGGTTTAGCCGGGGAGCTGTTTTTT
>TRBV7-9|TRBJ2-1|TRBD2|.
CASSLAIAGMQFF
TGTGCCAGCAGCTTAGCGATAGCGGGAATGCAGTTCTTC
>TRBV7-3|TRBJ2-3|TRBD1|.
CASSFRGGDTQYF
TGTGCCAGCAGCTTTCGAGGGGGCGATACGCAGTATTTT
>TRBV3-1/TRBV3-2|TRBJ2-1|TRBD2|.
CASGRENYNEQFF
TGTGCCAGCGGGAGGGAGAACTACAATGAGCAGTTCTTC
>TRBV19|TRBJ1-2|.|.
CASSISDYGYTF
TGTGCCAGTAGTATCTCGGACTATGGCTACACCTTC
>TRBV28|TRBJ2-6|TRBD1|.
CASSLGDRHSGANVLTF
TGTGCCAGCAGTTTAGGGGACAGACACTCTGGGGCCAACGTCCTGACTTTC
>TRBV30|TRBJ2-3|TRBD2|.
CAWSPRLAAPDTQYF
TGTGCCTGGAGTCCCCGACTAGCGGCCCCGGATACGCAGTATTTT
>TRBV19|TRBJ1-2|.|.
CATQRGRIRDGYTF
TGTGCCACCCAACGCGGGAGGATTCGGGATGGCTACACCTTC
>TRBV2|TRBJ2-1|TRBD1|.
CASVRQGSEQFF
TGTGCCAGCGTACGACAGGGGTCGGAGCAGTTCTTC
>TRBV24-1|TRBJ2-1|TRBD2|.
CATSDLGTSDSYNEQFF
TGTGCCACCAGTGATTTGGGGACTAGTGACTCCTACAATGAGCAGTTCTTC
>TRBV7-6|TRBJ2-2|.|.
CASSSGLSNTGELFF
TGTGCCAGCAGCTCGGGACTCTCGAACACCGGGGAGCTGTTTTTT
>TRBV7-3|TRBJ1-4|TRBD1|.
CASSSFPGQGWLKLFF
TGTGCCAGCAGCTCATTTCCCGGACAGGGGTGGTTAAAACTGTTTTTT
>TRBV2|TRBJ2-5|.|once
CASSVWGRETQYF
TGTGCCAGCAGTGTATGGGGGAGGGAGACCCAGTACTTC
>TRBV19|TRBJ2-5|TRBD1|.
CASTPRQGHQETQYF
TGTGCCAGTACCCCCCGACAGGGTCATCAAGAGACCCAGTACTTC
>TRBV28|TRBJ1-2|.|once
CASSLVRRNYGYTF
TGTGCCAGCAGTTTAGTCCGGCGGAACTATGGCTACACCTTC
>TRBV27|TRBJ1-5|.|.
CASRGGGNQPQHF
TGTGCCAGCAGGGGGGGAGGCAATCAGCCCCAGCATTTT
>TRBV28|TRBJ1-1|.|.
CASSSPLNGEDTEAFF
TGTGCCAGCAGTTCCCCCCTAAATGGGGAGGACACTGAAGCTTTCTTT
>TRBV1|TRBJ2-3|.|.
CTSSHTTNTDTQYF
TGCACCAGCAGCCATACTACTAACACAGATACGCAGTATTTT
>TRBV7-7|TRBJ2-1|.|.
CASSLDGGGDNEQFF
TGTGCCAGCAGCTTAGACGGGGGTGGGGACAATGAGCAGTTCTTC